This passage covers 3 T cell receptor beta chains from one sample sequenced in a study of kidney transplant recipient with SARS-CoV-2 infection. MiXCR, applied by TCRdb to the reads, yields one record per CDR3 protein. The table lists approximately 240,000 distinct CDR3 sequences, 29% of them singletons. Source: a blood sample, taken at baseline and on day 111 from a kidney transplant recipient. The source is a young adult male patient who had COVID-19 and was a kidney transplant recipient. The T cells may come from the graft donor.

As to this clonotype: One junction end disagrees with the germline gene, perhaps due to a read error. CDR3 DNA: TGTACCATCAGTGGGGACAATCACTCTGGGGCCAACGTCCTGACTTTC. It yields the protein CTISGDNHSGANVLTF. The J gene is TRBJ2-6, the V gene TRBV10-3, with a possible D match to TRBD1 (6 bases). The V gene's germline CDR1 is ENHRY and CDR2 SYGVKD. This CDR3 spans 16 amino acids.

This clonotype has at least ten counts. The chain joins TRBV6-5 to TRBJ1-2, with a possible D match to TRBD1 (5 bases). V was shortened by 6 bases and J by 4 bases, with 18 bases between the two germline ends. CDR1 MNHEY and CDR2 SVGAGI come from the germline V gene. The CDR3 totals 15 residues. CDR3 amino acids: CASRPYWEGSYGYTF. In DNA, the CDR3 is TGTGCCAGCAGGCCCTATTGGGAGGGGTCCTATGGCTACACCTTC.

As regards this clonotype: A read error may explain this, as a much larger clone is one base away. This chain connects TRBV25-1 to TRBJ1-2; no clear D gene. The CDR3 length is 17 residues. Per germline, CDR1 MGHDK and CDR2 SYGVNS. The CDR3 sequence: CASSEGEELGKTYGYIF. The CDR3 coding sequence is TGTGCCAGCAGTGAAGGCGAAGAACTGGGAAAGACCTATGGCTACATCTTC.